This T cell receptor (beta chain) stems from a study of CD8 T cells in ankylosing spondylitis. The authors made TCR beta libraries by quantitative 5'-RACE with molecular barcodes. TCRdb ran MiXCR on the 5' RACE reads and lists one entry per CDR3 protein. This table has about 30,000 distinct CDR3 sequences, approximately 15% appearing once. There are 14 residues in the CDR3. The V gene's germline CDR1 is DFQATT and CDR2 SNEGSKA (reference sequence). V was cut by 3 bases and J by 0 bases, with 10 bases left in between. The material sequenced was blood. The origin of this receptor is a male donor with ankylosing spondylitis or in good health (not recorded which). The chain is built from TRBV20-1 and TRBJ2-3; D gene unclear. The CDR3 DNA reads TGCAGTGCTAGCTTGGACGGCAGCACAGATACGCAGTATTTT. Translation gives CSASLDGSTDTQYF.